Here is one T cell receptor (beta chain) with its context. What antigen it recognizes has not been identified. Within one base of it there is no much larger clone, and no base qualities were kept. The data belong to a study of blood T cell repertoires in COVID-19 (dated by TCRdb to about 2020). Study-wide context: Recovered participants in ImmuneRACE Cohort 3 were defined by two consecutive negative NP/OP PCR tests, clearance by a healthcare professional, or resolution of symptoms. Samples from collaborators originated in the United States, Italy and Spain and spanned both the acute and convalescent phases of COVID-19. The prospective study material was composed of cDNA or gDNA derived from T cells, B-cell-depleted T cells, or PBMCs. Subjects who had been exposed to COVID-19, were actively infected with it, or had recovered from it provided the deeply sampled blood TCRbeta repertoires that made up the dataset. The repertoires were released in a freely available public database meant as a resource for research on the immune response to SARS-CoV-2. Samples were obtained from the ongoing ImmuneRACE study (first 160 participants) and from some 1,300 subjects provided by 6 global collaborators. The sample metadata nearly always contained a de-identified subject ID, COVID-19 status, age in years and sex. Where available, HLA class I and class II types were obtained from metadata supplied by the sample provider rather than from assay-based typing.

The CDR3 contains 15 residues, cysteine and phenylalanine counted. The sequence is cut down to CDR3 DNA, 45 bases in frame from base 1. The germline V gene (reference sequence) supplies CDR1 LNHDA and CDR2 SQIVND. Germline trimming: 6 bases from V, 2 bases from J; junction bases outside gene matches: 7. TCRbeta CDR3 regions were amplified from genomic DNA by means of the immunoSEQ Assay, a bias-controlled multiplex PCR. Under the source paper's analysis protocol: The number of nucleated cells in each sample was estimated from the amplification of reference gene primers within the assay. To quantify the absolute abundance of each unique TCRbeta CDR3 rearrangement, sequence reads were collapsed and filtered. For each sample, productive Simpson clonality was calculated as the square root of Simpson's diversity index across productive rearrangements. TCRdb took over this immuneACCESS table, retaining in-frame rearrangements with V and J assigned. Such tables are incomplete; in checked studies, under half of the missing clones stem from an unresolved V gene, and the remainder is unexplained. The V and J calls and the clone size are those of that table, but D and trimming were determined from the DNA. Recorded for this sample are approximately 140,000 clones; 84% of them occurred a single time. The ten biggest clones cover under 4.5% of the sample.

Enrolling through a virtual design, the prospective study's participants ranged in age from roughly 18 to 90 years and lived across some 23 United States geographic areas. In the prospective study, participants were assigned to cohorts based on the clinical history participants reported in a screening survey and a study questionnaire. Each participant in the prospective study had whole blood, serum and a nasopharyngeal or oropharyngeal swab collected by mobile phlebotomists. Prospective study participants could optionally give additional blood draws and questionnaires over an approximately two-month period. Before DNA extraction, prospective study blood samples were shipped either frozen or at room temperature. General findings and caveats noted by the study authors: The quantity of clinical and demographic metadata differed by source and by participant and was supplied without curation.

The source of this sequence is a man aged 50-59 years in a cohort exposed to, infected with or recovered from COVID-19 (not recorded which). The chain is made from TRBV19 and TRBJ1-5, with TRBD1 identical over 7 junction bases. Sequencing input: PBMCs or T cells enriched from blood (not recorded which). CDR3 reads: CASRYGDSGNQPQHF. The bases are TGTGCCAGTAGATATGGGGACAGCGGCAATCAGCCCCAGCATTTT.